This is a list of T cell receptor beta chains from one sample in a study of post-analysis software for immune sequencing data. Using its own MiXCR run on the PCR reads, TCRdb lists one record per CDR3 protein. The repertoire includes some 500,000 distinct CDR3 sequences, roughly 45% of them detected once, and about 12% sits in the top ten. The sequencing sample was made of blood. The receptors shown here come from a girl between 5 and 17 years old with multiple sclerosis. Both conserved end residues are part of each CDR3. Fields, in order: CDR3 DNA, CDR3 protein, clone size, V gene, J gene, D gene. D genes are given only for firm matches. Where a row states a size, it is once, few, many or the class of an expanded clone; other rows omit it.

CDR3nt: TGCAGCGTTGTGGAGGATCGCAATCAGCCCCAGCATTTT
CDR3aa: CSVVEDRNQPQHF
abundance: few
v_gene: TRBV29-1
j_gene: TRBJ1-5
d_gene: -

CDR3nt: TGTGCCAGCAGTGTAACCGGGACGGTCTATGGCTACACCTTC
CDR3aa: CASSVTGTVYGYTF
abundance: -
v_gene: TRBV6-1
j_gene: TRBJ1-2
d_gene: -

CDR3nt: TGCAGCGTCCCCGGGACAGGGGGCCCGACGAACACCGGGGAGCTGTTTTTT
CDR3aa: CSVPGTGGPTNTGELFF
abundance: -
v_gene: TRBV29-1
j_gene: TRBJ2-2
d_gene: TRBD1

CDR3nt: TGTGCCACCAGCAGAGAGTCCCGGGACAGTTACGAGCAGTACTTC
CDR3aa: CATSRESRDSYEQYF
abundance: few
v_gene: TRBV15
j_gene: TRBJ2-7
d_gene: TRBD1

CDR3nt: TGTGCCAGCAGCTTAATCGGCGCGGGAGGCCCCCATGAGCAGTTCTTC
CDR3aa: CASSLIGAGGPHEQFF
abundance: -
v_gene: TRBV7-3
j_gene: TRBJ2-1
d_gene: TRBD2

CDR3nt: TGCAGCGTTCATCACCGAAGCTCTGGGGCCAACGTCCTGACTTTC
CDR3aa: CSVHHRSSGANVLTF
abundance: few
v_gene: TRBV29-1
j_gene: TRBJ2-6
d_gene: -

CDR3nt: TGCGCCAGCAGCCCGGGCTCAGGGGCCCTAAATCAGCCCCAGCATTTT
CDR3aa: CASSPGSGALNQPQHF
abundance: -
v_gene: TRBV5-1
j_gene: TRBJ1-5
d_gene: -

CDR3nt: TGTGCCAGCAGCCCAAAGGGTACTAGCGGGAGTTTGATGGTTGGTGAGACCCAGTACTTC
CDR3aa: CASSPKGTSGSLMVGETQYF
abundance: -
v_gene: TRBV9
j_gene: TRBJ2-5
d_gene: TRBD2

CDR3nt: TGTGCCAGCAGCCGGGGGCCTCTCTGGAGGGAGTACTACGAGCAGTACTTC
CDR3aa: CASSRGPLWREYYEQYF
abundance: once
v_gene: TRBV12-3/TRBV12-4
j_gene: TRBJ2-7
d_gene: -

CDR3nt: TGCAGTGCTAGGTCGGGACTAGCGAAGATAACCTACGAGCAGTACTTC
CDR3aa: CSARSGLAKITYEQYF
abundance: -
v_gene: TRBV20-1
j_gene: TRBJ2-7
d_gene: TRBD2

CDR3nt: TGTGCCAGCAGTTTAATTGGCCAGCGGGAAGGGGCCTCCTACAATGAGCAGTTCTTC
CDR3aa: CASSLIGQREGASYNEQFF
abundance: few
v_gene: TRBV28
j_gene: TRBJ2-1
d_gene: TRBD2

CDR3nt: TGTGCCAGCAGCCCTCTAGCGGGAGAACAGGACGAGCAGTACTTC
CDR3aa: CASSPLAGEQDEQYF
abundance: -
v_gene: TRBV3-1
j_gene: TRBJ2-7
d_gene: TRBD2

CDR3nt: TGCAGCGTCGGCCCCGGGACAGCCTATGGCTACACCTTC
CDR3aa: CSVGPGTAYGYTF
abundance: few
v_gene: TRBV29-1
j_gene: TRBJ1-2
d_gene: TRBD1

CDR3nt: TGTGCCAGCAGCCCCACGGTAGCGGGAGCAGAGACCCAGTACTTC
CDR3aa: CASSPTVAGAETQYF
abundance: -
v_gene: TRBV7-2
j_gene: TRBJ2-5
d_gene: TRBD2

CDR3nt: TGTGCCAGCACCTTCTCGACAGGGTTAACTGAAGCTTTCTTT
CDR3aa: CASTFSTGLTEAFF
abundance: -
v_gene: TRBV7-9
j_gene: TRBJ1-1
d_gene: TRBD1

CDR3nt: TGTGCCAGCAGTCTACTAACCAGCTCCTATAATTCACCCCTCCACTTT
CDR3aa: CASSLLTSSYNSPLHF
abundance: -
v_gene: TRBV27
j_gene: TRBJ1-6
d_gene: -

CDR3nt: TGTGCCAGCAGCCGTAACCTCGGGGCCGCCTTCCAAGAGACCCAGTACTTC
CDR3aa: CASSRNLGAAFQETQYF
abundance: -
v_gene: TRBV14
j_gene: TRBJ2-5
d_gene: -

CDR3nt: TGTGCCAGCAGTCCCCTAGCGGGAGGGCCTCAAGAGACCCAGTACTTC
CDR3aa: CASSPLAGGPQETQYF
abundance: -
v_gene: TRBV27
j_gene: TRBJ2-5
d_gene: TRBD2

CDR3nt: TGTGCCAGCAGTTTATCGTGGACAGGGACAGATACGCAGTATTTT
CDR3aa: CASSLSWTGTDTQYF
abundance: -
v_gene: TRBV27
j_gene: TRBJ2-3
d_gene: TRBD1

CDR3nt: TGTGCCAGCAGCATCCGGGACAGTAGGACTGAAGCTTTCTTT
CDR3aa: CASSIRDSRTEAFF
abundance: -
v_gene: TRBV7-2
j_gene: TRBJ1-1
d_gene: TRBD1

CDR3nt: TGCGCCAGCAGCCATGGACCTAGCAATCAGCCCCAGCATTTT
CDR3aa: CASSHGPSNQPQHF
abundance: few
v_gene: TRBV4-1
j_gene: TRBJ1-5
d_gene: -

CDR3nt: TGTGCCAGCAGCATGGGCAGGGGAAATCAGCCCCAGCATTTT
CDR3aa: CASSMGRGNQPQHF
abundance: -
v_gene: TRBV5-5
j_gene: TRBJ1-5
d_gene: -

CDR3nt: TGTGCCAGCAGCCAAGAGCGGCTAGCGAGCTACGAGCAGTACTTC
CDR3aa: CASSQERLASYEQYF
abundance: many
v_gene: TRBV3-1
j_gene: TRBJ2-7
d_gene: -

CDR3nt: TGTGCCAGCAGTTTATTGGCGGGATCCTCGGTCGGGAATGAGCAGTTCTTC
CDR3aa: CASSLLAGSSVGNEQFF
abundance: -
v_gene: TRBV27
j_gene: TRBJ2-1
d_gene: -

CDR3nt: TGTGCCAGTAGCACGGAGGGACACGCGATCTATGGCTACACCTTC
CDR3aa: CASSTEGHAIYGYTF
abundance: -
v_gene: TRBV19
j_gene: TRBJ1-2
d_gene: -